The next 28 T cell receptor beta chains were all read from a single sample in a study of cytomegalovirus exposure and HLA in healthy donors. The primer mix had 60 Vbeta and 13 Jbeta primers. The method was immunoSEQ multiplex PCR; TCRdb's version includes in-frame clones alone and lacks a portion of them. Here the sample spans 210,000 or so clones, approximately 80% being singletons. The sample taken for sequencing was PBMCs. These receptors were taken from a boy aged 2 to 9 in good health and CMV-seronegative.

The chain has TRBV2 and TRBJ2-1, with D tentatively TRBD1 (5 bases). The CDR3 has 14 amino acids. V gave up 8 bases and J gave up 2 bases, with 13 bases separating them. Germline values: CDR1 SNHLY, CDR2 FYNNEI. The CDR3 spells CASFSQGTYNEQFF. The CDR3 region has the DNA TGTGCCAGCTTTTCGCAGGGCACCTACAATGAGCAGTTCTTC. Full variable domain (rest looked up from reference TRBV2 and TRBJ2-1): EPEVTQTPSHQVTQMGQEVILRCVPISNHLYFYWYRQILGQKVEFLVSFYNNEISEKSEIFDDQFSVERPDGSNFTLKIRSTKLEDSAMYFCASFSQGTYNEQFFGPGTRLTVL.

In this sample, this clone turned up a few times. The V gene is TRBV4-1, the J gene TRBJ2-2, with 11 bases fitting TRBD2. The CDR3 is made up of 16 amino acids. Germline trimming cut 0 bases from V and 8 bases from J; bases unmatched to any gene: 5. From germline, CDR1 is MGHRA and CDR2 YSYEKL. The CDR3 region is CASSQDSSGRSGELFF. The CDR3 DNA reads as TGCGCCAGCAGCCAAGATTCTAGCGGGAGGTCAGGGGAGCTGTTTTTT.

The chain is built from TRBV25-1 and TRBJ2-3, with D perhaps matching TRBD1 (6 bases). This CDR3 region has 15 residues. Per germline, CDR1 MGHDK and CDR2 SYGVNS. Trimming took off 2 bases at V and 2 bases at J, with 11 bases between the two ends. Here the CDR3 DNA reads TGTGCCAGCAGTGAAGCCCAGGGGCACACAGATACGCAGTATTTT. As protein: CASSEAQGHTDTQYF. The full variable domain, in which reference TRBV25-1 and TRBJ2-3 provide the parts outside the CDR3, is EADIYQTPRYLVIGTGKKITLECSQTMGHDKMYWYQQDPGMELHLIHYSYGVNSTEKGDLSSESTVSRIRTEHFPLTLESARPSHTSQYLCASSEAQGHTDTQYFGPGTRLTVL.

This clone turned up a few times. This chain connects TRBV6-1 to TRBJ1-4; 9 bases match TRBD1. Germline lookup yields CDR1 MNHNS and CDR2 SASEGT. Trimming took 6 bases from V and 4 from J; bases not matched to a gene: 3. This CDR3 is 14 amino acids long. The CDR3 is CASSETGGNEKLFF. For the CDR3, the DNA is TGTGCCAGCAGCGAGACAGGGGGTAATGAAAAACTGTTTTTT.

V usage is TRBV21-1 and J usage is TRBJ1-1; the table's D call, TRBD1, was not checked against the DNA. TRBV21-1 is labeled a pseudogene. The CDR3 extends over 19 amino acids. DNA of the CDR3: TGTGCCAGCAGCAACCACCCGGGACAGGGTTTACCTGGGAACACTGAAGCTTTCTTT. Protein product: CASSNHPGQGLPGNTEAFF.

J is TRBJ1-1 and V is TRBV19, with D perhaps TRBD1 (5 bases). Looked up from germline, CDR1 is LNHDA and CDR2 is SQIVND (reference sequence). V was trimmed by 5 bases and J by 3 bases, leaving 10 bases between them. This CDR3 is built from 13 residues. CDR3 sequence: CASSLWGDTEAFF. The CDR3 DNA follows: TGTGCCAGTAGTCTCTGGGGCGACACTGAAGCTTTCTTT.

The chain joins TRBV13 to TRBJ2-7; 11 nucleotides match TRBD2. V shed 4 bases, J shed 4 bases, and the junction held 3 bases outside the gene matches. The CDR3 totals 14 residues. Germline V gene lookup returns CDR1 PRHDT and CDR2 FYEKMQ (reference sequence). The chain's CDR3 is CASSSGTSGYEQYF. CDR3 DNA: TGTGCCAGCAGCTCCGGGACTAGCGGATACGAGCAGTACTTC.

The chain links TRBV4-1 to TRBJ2-7; the match to TRBD1 covers 8 bases. The CDR3 runs to 15 residues. With 1 base clipped from V and 5 bases from J, the junction kept 7 bases outside the gene matches. Germline values: CDR1 MGHRA, CDR2 YSYEKL. The CDR3 nucleotides are TGCGCCAGCAGCCAAGCCGGGACAGGCGTCGACGAGCAGTACTTC. This translates into CASSQAGTGVDEQYF.

Remarks on this clone: Mismatch with germline at one junction end may stem from a read error. V gene TRBV19 combines with J gene TRBJ2-7, with no clear D. The CDR3 has 15 residues. Germline values: CDR1 LNHDA, CDR2 SQIVND (reference sequence). The CDR3 loop is CVSSTQTTSSYEQYF. CDR3 bases: TGTGTCAGTAGTACGCAGACAACCAGCTCCTACGAGCAGTACTTC.

The gene calls are TRBV13 and TRBJ1-5; the D is unclear. The germline gives CDR1 PRHDT, CDR2 FYEKMQ (reference sequence). V was pared by 0 bases and J by 4 bases, with 4 bases between. This CDR3 is built from 13 residues. CDR3 amino acids: CASSLGSNQPQHF. CDR3 nucleotide sequence: TGTGCCAGCAGCTTAGGGTCTAATCAGCCCCAGCATTTT.

This chain connects TRBV6-5 to TRBJ1-1; possibly TRBD1 for D (5 bases). CDR1 is MNHEY and CDR2 is SVGAGI in the germline V gene. This CDR3 has 12 amino acids. V was cut by 6 bases and J by 10 bases, with 15 bases left in between. CDR3 amino acids: CASSLLGARAFF. CDR3 bases: TGTGCCAGCAGCCTCCTTGGGGCTCGAGCTTTCTTT.

This clone was detected once. The chain links TRBV9 to TRBJ1-1; TRBD1 is a possible D gene (5 bases). In germline, CDR1 is SGDLS, CDR2 YYNGEE. The CDR3 totals 15 residues. V dropped 3 bases and J dropped 6 bases, with 18 bases sitting between them. Here the CDR3 DNA reads TGTGCCAGCAGCGCTTATTGGGGGGGAACCGCTGAAGCTTTCTTT. It translates to CASSAYWGGTAEAFF.

The J gene is TRBJ1-2, the V gene TRBV27, with 11 bases fitting TRBD1. The trim removed 3 bases at V and 5 bases at J, leaving 5 bases unmatched. CDR1 is MNHEY and CDR2 is SMNVEV in the germline V gene (reference sequence). The CDR3 totals 15 residues. Written as DNA, the CDR3 is TGTGCCAGCAGTTTCCTTGGACAGGGGGCTTATGGCTACACCTTC. Translating it yields CASSFLGQGAYGYTF.

The V call is TRBV12-5, the J call TRBJ2-3, with 10 nucleotides matching TRBD2. Germline trimming cut 5 bases from V and 0 bases from J; bases unmatched to any gene: 17. The CDR3 totals 20 residues. Germline V gene data show CDR1 as LGHNT and CDR2 as FRNRAP. CDR3 loop: CASGPPLSGRAGVSTDTQYF. CDR3 DNA: TGTGCTAGTGGTCCCCCCCTCAGCGGGAGGGCCGGGGTTAGCACAGATACGCAGTATTTT.

The chain recombines TRBV7-9 with TRBJ2-1; 15 positions match TRBD2. Germline V gene sequence: CDR1 SEHNR, CDR2 FQNEAQ (reference sequence). Trimming cost V 1 base and J 5 bases; bases outside gene matches: 3. The CDR3 covers 17 residues. The CDR3 nucleotides read TGTGCCAGCAGCTTAGGGACTAGCGGGAGGGAAGACAATGAGCAGTTCTTC. Its protein product is CASSLGTSGREDNEQFF.

The chain has TRBV19 and TRBJ1-5; D uncertain. The V gene's germline CDR1 is LNHDA and CDR2 SQIVND (reference sequence). V lost 1 base and J lost 2, with 9 bases in between. The CDR3 sequence is 15 residues long. The CDR3 here is CASSIGSRGNQPQHF. The DNA for the CDR3 is TGTGCCAGTAGTATAGGTTCCCGGGGCAATCAGCCCCAGCATTTT.

The CDR3 loop is CASSPRQGAYEQYF. Written as DNA, the CDR3 is TGCGCCAGCAGCCCGAGACAGGGGGCCTACGAGCAGTACTTC. This sequence joins TRBV5-1 and TRBJ2-7; TRBD1 matches 9 bases. The length of the CDR3 is 14 residues. V shed 4 bases and J 2 bases; nucleotides not matched to a gene: 4. Germline lookup yields CDR1 SGHRS and CDR2 YFSETQ.

The chain joins TRBV6-9 to TRBJ1-5; D possibly corresponds to TRBD1 (5 bases). Trimming took 4 bases from V and 0 from J, leaving 16 bases between them. This CDR3 is built from 17 residues. Per germline, CDR1 MNHGY and CDR2 SVAAGI. CDR3 bases: TGTGCCAGCAGTTCAAGCCCTCAGACAGATAGCAATCAGCCCCAGCATTTT. Translating it yields CASSSSPQTDSNQPQHF.

V gene TRBV9 combines with J gene TRBJ2-7; D ambiguous. V shed 4 bases and J shed 4 bases, with 12 bases lying between them. Germline CDR1 and CDR2: SGDLS and YYNGEE. This CDR3 is 13 amino acids long. CDR3 loop: CASSPELEYEQYF. In DNA form, the CDR3 reads TGTGCCAGCAGCCCCGAGCTAGAGTACGAGCAGTACTTC. The variable domain in full, completed from reference TRBV9 and TRBJ2-7, reads DSGVTQTPKHLITATGQRVTLRCSPRSGDLSVYWYQQSLDQGLQFLIQYYNGEERAKGNILERFSAQQFPDLHSELNLSSLELGDSALYFCASSPELEYEQYFGPGTRLTVT.

This chain joins TRBV12-5 and TRBJ1-1, with TRBD1 as a possible D gene (5 bases). Germline CDR1 reads LGHNT; CDR2 reads FRNRAP. V was pared by 2 bases and J by 1 base, with 11 bases between. The CDR3 is 15 residues long. The chain's CDR3 is CASGLSIQENTEAFF. The DNA of the CDR3 is TGTGCTAGTGGTTTGTCGATACAGGAGAACACTGAAGCTTTCTTT. The full variable domain, completed using reference TRBV12-5 and TRBJ1-1, is DARVTQTPRHKVTEMGQEVTMRCQPILGHNTVFWYRQTMMQGLELLAYFRNRAPLDDSGMPKDRFSAEMPDATLATLKIQPSEPRDSAVYFCASGLSIQENTEAFFGQGTRLTVV.

The chain joins TRBV19 to TRBJ1-1; a possible D gene is TRBD1 (6 bases). Trimming removed 3 bases at V and 7 bases at J, with 12 bases between. Looked up from germline, CDR1 is LNHDA and CDR2 is SQIVND (reference sequence). CDR3 size: 13 residues. The CDR3 loop reads CASSIWTDSEAFF. CDR3 nucleotide sequence: TGTGCCAGTAGTATCTGGACAGATAGTGAAGCTTTCTTT.

The rearrangement joins TRBV2 to TRBJ2-7; 10 bases are shared with TRBD1. Looked up from germline, CDR1 is SNHLY and CDR2 is FYNNEI. The CDR3 contains 13 residues. With 10 bases clipped from V and 4 bases from J, the junction kept 7 bases outside the gene matches. The CDR3 coding sequence is TGTGCCACCTCAGACAGGGGGCGATACGAGCAGTACTTC. Translation gives CATSDRGRYEQYF.

The chain links TRBV4-1 to TRBJ2-1, with D tentatively TRBD1 (6 bases). CDR1 and CDR2 (germline): MGHRA, YSYEKL. This CDR3 is 15 amino acids long. V dropped 4 bases and J dropped 12 bases, with 22 bases sitting between them. The CDR3 is CASSPESVRKGGQFF. For the CDR3, the DNA is TGCGCCAGCAGCCCGGAGAGCGTCCGAAAAGGGGGGCAGTTCTTC.

The chain has TRBV5-6 and TRBJ2-7; the D gene is possibly TRBD1 (6 bases). Trimming pared 3 bases from V and 11 bases from J, leaving 21 bases between. The CDR3 runs to 14 residues. Per germline, CDR1 SGHDT and CDR2 YYEEEE. CDR3 nucleotide sequence: TGTGCCAGCAGCTGGGCTCGACAGGCCGCCGGGGAGTACTTC. Translated: CASSWARQAAGEYF.

The rearrangement joins TRBV15 to TRBJ2-1; 8 nucleotides line up with TRBD2. V lost 5 bases to trimming and J lost 7 bases; unmatched junction nucleotides: 19. The CDR3 has 18 amino acids. Germline loops: CDR1 LNHNV, CDR2 YYDKDF (reference sequence). As DNA, the CDR3 is TGTGCCACCAGCTATTTACTGGGACAAGCGGGAGTTGGGAATGAGCAGTTCTTC. This codes for CATSYLLGQAGVGNEQFF. Filled out from reference TRBV15 and TRBJ2-1, the complete variable domain reads DAMVIQNPRYQVTQFGKPVTLSCSQTLNHNVMYWYQQKSSQAPKLLFHYYDKDFNNEADTPDNFQSRRPNTSFCFLDIRSPGLGDTAMYLCATSYLLGQAGVGNEQFFGPGTRLTVL.

The rearrangement links TRBV4-1 to TRBJ2-1; TRBD2 is a possible D gene (7 bases). Between the trimmed V and J ends, which lost 4 bases and 8 bases, there was a span of 15 bases. Germline V lookup: CDR1 MGHRA, CDR2 YSYEKL. The length of the CDR3 is 14 residues. CDR3 loop: CASSLTGTSDEQFF. CDR3 DNA sequence: TGCGCCAGCAGCCTGACAGGCACTAGCGATGAGCAGTTCTTC.

This clone appeared once. One end of the junction varies from germline; a read error may be responsible. The V gene is TRBV7-9, the J gene TRBJ1-2; 9 nucleotides agree with TRBD1. This CDR3 has 18 residues. The germline V gene encodes CDR1 SEHNR and CDR2 FQNEAQ (reference sequence). The CDR3 here is CSSSLSLRAGQGTNGYTF. DNA of the CDR3: TGTTCCAGCAGCTTAAGTTTAAGGGCGGGACAGGGAACGAATGGCTACACCTTC.

The CDR3 reads CASSPPDRSYGYTF. Written as DNA, the CDR3 is TGTGCCAGCAGCCCTCCTGACAGGTCCTATGGCTACACCTTC. The V call is TRBV5-6, the J call TRBJ1-2, with D possibly being TRBD1 (6 bases). The CDR3 has 14 residues. The V gene's germline CDR1 is SGHDT and CDR2 YYEEEE. Trimming pared 4 bases from V and 4 bases from J, leaving 14 bases between.